The count of the clone carrying this T cell receptor beta chain is one. This sample is part of a study of CD8 T cells in Susac syndrome. Negative isolation was used for CD8+ and CD4+ T cells and FACS enrichment for TEMRA cells. Random hexamers were used to reverse transcribe roughly 0.45 to 1 ug of RNA. TCRdb analysed the immunoSEQ multiplex PCR reads with MiXCR anew, one entry per CDR3 protein. The sample yields about 290,000 distinct CDR3 sequences, 75% to 90% seen once. Material for sequencing was CD8+ T cells from PBMCs. The origin of this receptor is a human donor with multiple sclerosis.

This CDR3 is CASSLVYWAPSYNEQFF. For the CDR3, the DNA is TGTGCCAGCAGCTTAGTTTATTGGGCGCCGTCCTACAATGAGCAGTTCTTC. This chain joins TRBV7-2 and TRBJ2-1; no definite D call. Trimming removed 1 base at V and 1 base at J, with 14 bases between. The CDR3 consists of 17 residues. Germline assignment: CDR1 SGHTA and CDR2 FQGNSA. The full variable domain, rest sourced from reference TRBV7-2 and TRBJ2-1, is GAGVSQSPSNKVTEKGKDVELRCDPISGHTALYWYRQSLGQGLEFLIYFQGNSAPDKSGLPSDRFSAERTGGSVSTLTIQRTQQEDSAVYLCASSLVYWAPSYNEQFFGPGTRLTVL.